This T cell receptor beta chain emerged from a study of CD8+CD57+ T cells in acquired aplastic anemia. About the research overall: Roughly 3 ug was the average amount of DNA from sorted CD4+ and CD8+ cells.

In its sample, this clonotype was seen many times. Its antigen is currently unknown. General study results and limits: Patients and controls shared 25 to 30 CD8+ CDR3 sequences, which appeared highly expressed in patients and within their immunodominant clones. Significance was not reached for CD8+ Simpson's diversity between patients and controls.

According to the study, genomic DNA was the template for TCR beta VDJ and CDR3 profiling. TCRdb ran MiXCR on the reads and lists one entry per CDR3 protein. This sample has about 470,000 distinct CDR3 sequences, with around a third found just once. Individuals selected for sequencing had exhibited CD8+CD57+ cell expansion on flow cytometry. Trimming pared 6 bases from V and 9 bases from J, leaving 15 bases between. The CDR3 consists of 13 residues. CDR1 is ENHRY, CDR2 SYGVKD, per germline. The sequence derives from a human donor with aplastic anemia. This chain uses TRBV10-3 with TRBJ2-1; either TRBD1 or TRBD2 may fit D (5 bases each). Sequencing was carried out using sorted CD4+, CD8+, or CD8+CD57+ T cells (not recorded which) from PBMCs. CDR3 nucleotide sequence: TGTGCCATCAGGGGGATCGGGGACGCTGAGCAGTTCTTC. It translates to CAIRGIGDAEQFF.